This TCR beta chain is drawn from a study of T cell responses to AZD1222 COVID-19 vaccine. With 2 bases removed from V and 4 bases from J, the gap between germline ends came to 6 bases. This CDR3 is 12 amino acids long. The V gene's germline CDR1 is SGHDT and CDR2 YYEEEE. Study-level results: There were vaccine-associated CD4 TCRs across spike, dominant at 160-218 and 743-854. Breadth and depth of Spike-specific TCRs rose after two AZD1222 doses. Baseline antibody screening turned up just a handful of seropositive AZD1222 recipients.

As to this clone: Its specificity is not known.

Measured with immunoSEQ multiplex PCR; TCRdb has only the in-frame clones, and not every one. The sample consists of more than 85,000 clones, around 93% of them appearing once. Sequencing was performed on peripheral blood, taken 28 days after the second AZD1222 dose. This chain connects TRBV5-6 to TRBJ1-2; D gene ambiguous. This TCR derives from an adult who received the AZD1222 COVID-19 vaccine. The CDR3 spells CASSFGAYGYTF. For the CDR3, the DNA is TGTGCCAGCAGCTTCGGAGCCTATGGCTACACCTTC.